Below, 29 T cell receptor beta chains from the same sample are listed, as sequenced in a study of T cell repertoires in cytomegalovirus infection. TCRdb redid the calling of the reads with MiXCR, one entry per CDR3 protein. Of approximately 89,000 distinct CDR3 sequences listed, 25% to 30% are singletons. Which antigens these TCRs recognize remains unknown. The material sequenced was CD8+ T cells from cultured PBMCs, taken from culture after CMV antigen stimulation. These receptors were collected from a human donor in good health (CMV status not recorded). Some clones in this sample may be carry-over from other donors' samples.

The rearrangement links TRBV28 to TRBJ2-7; no reliable D call. Per the germline V gene, CDR1 is MDHEN and CDR2 is SYDVKM. Trimming pared 6 bases from V and 3 bases from J, leaving 6 bases between. The CDR3 runs to 11 residues. The CDR3 sequence: CASSPNYEQYF. The CDR3 DNA reads as TGTGCCAGCAGCCCAAACTACGAGCAGTACTTC.

This chain links TRBV4-1 with TRBJ1-6; D gene uncertain. V was trimmed by 1 base and J by 6 bases, leaving 13 bases between them. Germline V lookup: CDR1 MGHRA, CDR2 YSYEKL. This CDR3 comprises 16 residues. The CDR3 region is CASSQAPSLGNSPLHF. CDR3 in DNA: TGCGCCAGCAGCCAAGCTCCAAGTCTGGGTAATTCACCCCTCCACTTT.

This rearrangement joins TRBV7-6 to TRBJ2-7; TRBD2 matches 8 bases. The length of the CDR3 is 15 residues. Trimming took 5 bases from V and 0 from J; bases not matched to a gene: 6. Per germline, CDR1 SGHVS and CDR2 FNYEAQ. The CDR3 loop reads CASSRIAGSSYEQYF. CDR3 DNA: TGTGCCAGCAGCAGAATAGCGGGGTCCTCCTACGAGCAGTACTTC.

The chain recombines TRBV28 with TRBJ1-2; 7 bases match TRBD1. CDR1 is MDHEN and CDR2 is SYDVKM in the germline V gene. The CDR3 length is 16 residues. After removal of 1 base from V and 8 bases from J, the junction contained 13 bases not matched to a gene. The CDR3 is CASSLSTGLALYGYTF. The CDR3 DNA sequence: TGTGCCAGCAGTTTATCGACAGGGTTGGCGCTATACGGCTACACCTTC.

This chain links TRBV7-2 with TRBJ1-1; D unresolved. This CDR3 has 13 amino acids. The V end lost 4 bases, the J end lost 5 bases, and 11 bases lay between the germline ends. Germline lookup yields CDR1 SGHTA and CDR2 FQGNSA. CDR3 nucleotide sequence: TGTGCCAGCAGCTCCGCCCCGCCGACTGAAGCTTTCTTT. Translated, it gives CASSSAPPTEAFF.

The chain joins TRBV20-1 to TRBJ2-5; D might be TRBD1 (5 bases). V dropped 3 bases and J dropped 7 bases, with 15 bases sitting between them. The V gene's germline CDR1 is DFQATT and CDR2 SNEGSKA (reference sequence). The CDR3 totals 13 residues. Here the CDR3 DNA reads TGCAGTGCTAGTAGGTCTCCTGGGGCGACCCAGTACTTC. Translated, it gives CSASRSPGATQYF.

The chain combines TRBV4-1 with TRBJ1-1; the D gene is possibly TRBD1 (5 bases). Germline values: CDR1 MGHRA, CDR2 YSYEKL. V was pared by 2 bases and J by 5 bases, with 9 bases between. CDR3 size: 13 residues. This CDR3 is CASSQLQGTEAFF. DNA for the CDR3: TGCGCCAGCAGCCAACTCCAGGGTACTGAAGCTTTCTTT.

This clonotype was observed a few times. The chain joins TRBV19 to TRBJ2-1; TRBD2 agrees at 10 bases. V dropped 7 bases and J dropped 4; count of bases not matched to a gene: 13. The CDR3 is 17 residues long. Germline CDR1 and CDR2: LNHDA and SQIVND (reference sequence). The CDR3 loop reads CASNLPEGLANYNEQFF. The CDR3 DNA follows: TGTGCCAGTAATCTACCGGAGGGACTAGCGAATTACAATGAGCAGTTCTTC.

This clonotype has a count of ten or more. This chain connects TRBV19 to TRBJ2-1, with D perhaps given as TRBD1 or TRBD2 (5 bases each). The germline CDR1 and CDR2 sequences are LNHDA and SQIVND (reference sequence). V was pared by 3 bases and J by 0 bases, with 9 bases between. This CDR3 has 15 amino acids. CDR3 DNA: TGTGCCAGTAGTATGGGTGGGGGCTCCTACAATGAGCAGTTCTTC. Protein: CASSMGGGSYNEQFF.

V and J are TRBV12-3 or TRBV12-4 and TRBJ2-3, with 10 bases lining up with TRBD2. V lost 6 bases to trimming and J lost 0 bases; unmatched junction nucleotides: 12. The CDR3 consists of 18 residues. CDR3 sequence: CASSPTSGDSPSTDTQYF. Written as DNA, the CDR3 is TGTGCCAGCAGCCCTACTAGCGGGGACTCTCCAAGCACAGATACGCAGTATTTT.

In its sample, this clonotype was seen many times. This chain joins TRBV4-1 and TRBJ2-7; D is perhaps TRBD1 (5 bases). The length of the CDR3 is 16 residues. In germline, CDR1 is MGHRA, CDR2 YSYEKL. The germline V and J ends were trimmed by 0 bases and 1 base, with 13 bases remaining between them. CDR3 DNA: TGCGCCAGCAGCCAAGAGTCAGGGTCCCCATCCTACGAGCAGTACTTC. Its protein is CASSQESGSPSYEQYF.

The chain is built from TRBV12-3 or TRBV12-4 and TRBJ1-2; 8 bases line up with TRBD1. V lost 5 bases and J lost 0; bases outside the gene matches: 11. CDR3 length: 17 residues. The CDR3 nucleotides are TGTGCCAGCAGTGTGACAGGGGACTACCTTACTAACTATGGCTACACCTTC. Translation gives CASSVTGDYLTNYGYTF.

Comment on this clonotype: The DNA is omitted, as the CDR3 cannot be located on it reliably, and the CDR3 follows TCRdb's listing. This chain uses TRBV7-9 with TRBJ1-2. The CDR3 has 13 residues if both end residues are counted. From germline, CDR1 is SEHNR and CDR2 FQNEAQ (reference sequence). This CDR3 reads CASSPLGMDGYTF.

This clonotype was counted a few times. The rearrangement links TRBV27 to TRBJ2-1, with 9 bases identical to TRBD1. J was trimmed by 5 bases and V by 4 bases; bases with no gene match: 6. The CDR3 is made up of 15 amino acids. Germline lookup yields CDR1 MNHEY and CDR2 SMNVEV (reference sequence). In DNA, the CDR3 is TGTGCCAGCAGTTCCCGGGACAGGGTAGACAATGAGCAGTTCTTC. This gives the protein CASSSRDRVDNEQFF.

The gene calls are TRBV7-8 and TRBJ2-7; 10 bases agree with TRBD1. The ends lost 5 bases at V and 2 bases at J; junction bases unmatched: 12. Per germline, CDR1 SGHVS and CDR2 FQNEAQ. The CDR3 sequence is 17 residues long. CDR3 DNA sequence: TGTGCCAGCAGCCTACCCCTTGGGGACAGGGGAACCTACGAGCAGTACTTC. Translated, it gives CASSLPLGDRGTYEQYF.

The table lists this clonotype with a few counts. The chain recombines TRBV7-6 with TRBJ2-1; 12 bases fit TRBD2. Trimming at V came to 6 bases and at J to 6 bases, leaving 6 bases not matched to a gene. CDR1 and CDR2 (germline): SGHVS, FNYEAQ. This CDR3 region has 15 residues. Here the CDR3 reads CASSLLAGGGNEQFF. CDR3 nucleotide sequence: TGTGCCAGCAGTCTTCTAGCGGGGGGGGGCAATGAGCAGTTCTTC.

This clonotype has only a few counts. The chain employs TRBV6-6 and TRBJ1-5; D call uncertain. Germline CDR1 is MNHNY and CDR2 is SVGAGI (reference sequence). This CDR3 is built from 13 residues. The V end lost 4 bases, the J end lost 0 bases, and 4 bases lay between the germline ends. CDR3 region: CASSSDSNQPQHF. The CDR3, as DNA: TGTGCCAGCAGTTCGGATAGCAATCAGCCCCAGCATTTT.

This clonotype was seen ten or more times. The chain combines TRBV7-8 with TRBJ1-1, with D tentatively TRBD1 (5 bases). The V gene lost 0 bases and the J gene lost 0 bases, with 8 bases spanning the gap. Per germline, CDR1 SGHVS and CDR2 FQNEAQ. The CDR3 spans 15 residues. CDR3 sequence (DNA): TGTGCCAGCAGCTTAGCCAGACAGTTGAACACTGAAGCTTTCTTT. Protein: CASSLARQLNTEAFF.

In its sample, this clonotype was seen many times. The genes are TRBV7-8 and TRBJ2-1; tentative D call: TRBD1 (6 bases). The CDR3 loop spans 16 amino acids. The germline gives CDR1 SGHVS, CDR2 FQNEAQ. Deletions cut 1 base from V and 3 bases from J, with 13 bases between. CDR3 region: CASSLEGVLIYNEQFF. CDR3 coding DNA: TGTGCCAGCAGCTTAGAGGGGGTACTGATCTACAATGAGCAGTTCTTC. The full variable domain, its missing parts supplied by reference TRBV7-8 and TRBJ2-1, is GAGVSQSPRYKVAKRGQDVALRCDPISGHVSLFWYQQALGQGPEFLTYFQNEAQLDKSGLPSDRFFAERPEGSVSTLKIQRTQQEDSAVYLCASSLEGVLIYNEQFFGPGTRLTVL.

This clonotype has just one count. This chain uses TRBV12-3 or TRBV12-4 with TRBJ2-7, with D perhaps being TRBD1 or TRBD2 (6 bases each). The V end was cut by 3 bases, the J end by 6 bases, with 18 bases between. CDR3 length: 15 residues. The CDR3 DNA reads TGTGCCAGCAGTTTTAAGCCTAGGGGGGTCGGCGAGCAGTACTTC. Its translation is CASSFKPRGVGEQYF.

This clonotype showed up just a few times. The CDR3 here is CASSQGLGATDTQYF. As DNA, the CDR3 is TGTGCCAGCAGCCAGGGACTAGGTGCGACAGATACGCAGTATTTT. The rearrangement joins TRBV7-7 to TRBJ2-3; 8 bases are a match to TRBD2. The CDR3 totals 15 residues. Germline V gene lookup returns CDR1 SSHAT and CDR2 FNYEAQ (reference sequence). V was pared by 5 bases and J by 3 bases, with 7 bases of the junction left unmatched.

This clonotype was picked up a small number of times. CDR3 loop: CATSDTGTDPSGYTF. CDR3 in DNA: TGTGCCACCAGTGACACCGGGACCGACCCTTCCGGCTACACCTTC. This chain joins TRBV24-1 and TRBJ1-2, with D maybe TRBD1 (5 bases). The germline CDR1 and CDR2 sequences are KGHDR and SFDVKD. V was cut by 4 bases and J by 8 bases, with 19 bases left in between. The CDR3 length is 15 residues.

The chain recombines TRBV2 with TRBJ2-3, with a possible D match to TRBD2 (6 bases). The CDR3 contains 16 residues. CDR1 and CDR2 (germline): SNHLY, FYNNEI. V dropped 2 bases and J dropped 5 bases, with 17 bases sitting between them. The DNA for the CDR3 is TGTGCCAGCAGTGAATGGGGCCCGAGGGGAGGAGATACGCAGTATTTT. It translates to CASSEWGPRGGDTQYF.

This clonotype was seen a handful of times. The chain recombines TRBV6-6 with TRBJ2-1; 7 bases map to TRBD1. Germline CDR1 reads MNHNY; CDR2 reads SVGAGI (reference sequence). The V segment lost 6 bases and the J segment 7 bases; nucleotides outside the gene matches: 9. CDR3 length equals 14 residues. CDR3 coding DNA: TGTGCCAGCAGCCCGTCACAGGGGATAAATGAGCAGTTCTTC. This codes for CASSPSQGINEQFF.

The V and J genes are TRBV7-6 and TRBJ2-1, with D possibly matching TRBD1 (6 bases). The CDR3 loop spans 17 amino acids. Trimming removed 2 bases at V and 0 bases at J, with 14 bases between. Germline CDR1 reads SGHVS; CDR2 reads FNYEAQ. CDR3 DNA: TGTGCCAGCAGCTTATTGCCAGGGGCCCTCTCCTACAATGAGCAGTTCTTC. Translating it yields CASSLLPGALSYNEQFF.

This clonotype was seen ten or more times. This rearrangement joins TRBV19 to TRBJ1-5, with TRBD1 identical over 7 bases. V lost 6 bases, J lost 3 bases, and 5 bases stayed unmatched. The CDR3 has 14 residues. The germline V gene has CDR1 LNHDA and CDR2 SQIVND (reference sequence). The chain's CDR3 is CASSPQGFNQPQHF. In DNA, the CDR3 is TGTGCCAGTAGCCCACAGGGGTTCAATCAGCCCCAGCATTTT.

The genes are TRBV6-6 and TRBJ1-5; no definite D call. The CDR3 covers 12 residues. Per the germline V gene, CDR1 is MNHNY and CDR2 is SVGAGI (reference sequence). V lost 5 bases and J 4 bases, leaving 6 bases between the germline ends. The CDR3 coding sequence is TGTGCCAGCAGTGCGTGGAATCAGCCCCAGCATTTT. Amino acids: CASSAWNQPQHF.

This clonotype was detected only a few times. The J gene is TRBJ1-1, the V gene TRBV11-1; the D gene is possibly TRBD1 (6 bases). There are 14 residues in the CDR3. Germline assignment: CDR1 SGHAT and CDR2 FQDESV (reference sequence). Trimming shortened V by 5 bases and J by 3 bases, and 13 bases separated the two germline ends. CDR3 loop: CASSLTRTDTEAFF. The CDR3 nucleotides read TGTGCCAGCAGCCTTACGCGGACAGACACTGAAGCTTTCTTT.

The rearrangement links TRBV13 to TRBJ2-3, with 8 bases identical to TRBD2. Germline V gene lookup returns CDR1 PRHDT and CDR2 FYEKMQ (reference sequence). Trimming removed 7 bases from V and 4 bases from J; junction bases left unmatched: 7. The CDR3 consists of 14 residues. DNA of the CDR3: TGTGCCAGCACCGGCGGGGGGCTCGCAGATACGCAGTATTTT. Translating it yields CASTGGGLADTQYF.